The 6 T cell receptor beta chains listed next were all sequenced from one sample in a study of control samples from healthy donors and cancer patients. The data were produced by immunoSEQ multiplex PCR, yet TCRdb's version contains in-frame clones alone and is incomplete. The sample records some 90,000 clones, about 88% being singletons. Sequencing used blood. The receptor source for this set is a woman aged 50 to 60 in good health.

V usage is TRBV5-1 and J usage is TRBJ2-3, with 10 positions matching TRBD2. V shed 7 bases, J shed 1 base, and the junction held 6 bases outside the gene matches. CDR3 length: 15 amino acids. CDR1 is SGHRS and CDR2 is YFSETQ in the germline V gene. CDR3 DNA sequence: TGCGCCAGCGAAAGTGGACTAGCGGGCACAGATACGCAGTATTTT. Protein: CASESGLAGTDTQYF.

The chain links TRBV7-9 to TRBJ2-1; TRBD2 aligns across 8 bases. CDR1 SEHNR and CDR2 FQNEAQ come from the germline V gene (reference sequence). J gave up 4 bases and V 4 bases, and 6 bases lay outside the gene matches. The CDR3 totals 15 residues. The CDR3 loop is CASSSGSGNYNEQFF. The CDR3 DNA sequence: TGTGCCAGCAGCTCCGGTAGCGGGAATTACAATGAGCAGTTCTTC.

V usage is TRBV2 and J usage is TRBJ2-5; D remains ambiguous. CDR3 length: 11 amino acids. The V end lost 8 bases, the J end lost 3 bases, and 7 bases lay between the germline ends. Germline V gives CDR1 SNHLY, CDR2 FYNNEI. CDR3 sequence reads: CASGEEETQYF. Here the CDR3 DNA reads TGTGCCAGCGGGGAAGAAGAGACCCAGTACTTC.

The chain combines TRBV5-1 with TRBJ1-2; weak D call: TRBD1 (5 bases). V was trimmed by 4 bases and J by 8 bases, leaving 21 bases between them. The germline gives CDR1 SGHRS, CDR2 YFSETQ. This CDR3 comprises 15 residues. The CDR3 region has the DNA TGCGCCAGCAGCCTTTACGGAGGGTGGCGGGACGGCTACACCTTC. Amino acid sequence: CASSLYGGWRDGYTF.

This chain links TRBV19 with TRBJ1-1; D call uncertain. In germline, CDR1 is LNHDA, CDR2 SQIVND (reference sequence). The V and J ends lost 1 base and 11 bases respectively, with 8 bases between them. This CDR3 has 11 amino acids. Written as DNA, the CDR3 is TGTGCCAGTAGTATAGGAATGTCCGCTTTCTTT. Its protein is CASSIGMSAFF.

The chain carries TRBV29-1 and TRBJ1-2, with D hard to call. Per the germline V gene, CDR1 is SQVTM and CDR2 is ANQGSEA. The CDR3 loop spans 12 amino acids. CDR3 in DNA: TGCAGTTTCGTCATTCCTGACTATGGCTACACCTTC. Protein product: CSFVIPDYGYTF.